The 17 T cell receptor beta chains in this list originate from one sample, sequenced in a study of early T cells in non-severe SARS-CoV-2 infection. TCRdb analysed the 5' RACE reads with MiXCR anew, one entry per CDR3 protein. The repertoire holds about 80,000 distinct CDR3 sequences, with 4.5% to 6% as singletons. Sequencing was performed on whole blood, taken at baseline. These receptor sequences come from an adult who was a healthcare worker with PCR-confirmed SARS-CoV-2 infection or an uninfected control (not recorded which).

In its sample, this clonotype was seen many times. V and J are TRBV9 and TRBJ1-1; 7 nucleotides line up with TRBD1. The V gene end was trimmed by 4 bases and the J gene end by 5 bases; junction bases not matched to a gene: 14. The CDR3 length is 16 residues. Germline V lookup: CDR1 SGDLS, CDR2 YYNGEE. DNA of the CDR3: TGTGCCAGCAGCTCGGAAGCGGAGGGGGCTAGGACTGAAGCTTTCTTT. It is translated as CASSSEAEGARTEAFF. The complete variable domain, with remaining parts taken from reference TRBV9 and TRBJ1-1, reads DSGVTQTPKHLITATGQRVTLRCSPRSGDLSVYWYQQSLDQGLQFLIQYYNGEERAKGNILERFSAQQFPDLHSELNLSSLELGDSALYFCASSSEAEGARTEAFFGQGTRLTVV.

This clonotype was observed many times. V is TRBV6-2 or TRBV6-3 and J is TRBJ2-3; the D gene is possibly TRBD2 (6 bases). The CDR3 runs to 12 residues. The V and J ends lost 5 bases and 7 bases respectively, with 10 bases between them. The germline V gene encodes CDR1 MNHEY and CDR2 SVGEGT. CDR3 coding DNA: TGTGCCAGCAGTGCACTAGCATATACGCAGTATTTT. Encoded protein: CASSALAYTQYF.

This clonotype showed up many times. V gene TRBV6-2 or TRBV6-3 combines with J gene TRBJ2-1, with D tentatively TRBD2 (6 bases). The germline CDR1 and CDR2 sequences are MNHEY and SVGEGT. Trimming pared 0 bases from V and 6 bases from J, leaving 12 bases between. This CDR3 has 15 residues. CDR3 nucleotide sequence: TGTGCCAGCAGTTACTCCCCGGACTATTTCAATGAGCAGTTCTTC. The encoded protein is CASSYSPDYFNEQFF.

This clonotype was seen only a few times. CDR3 region: CASSLGRLDTQYF. The CDR3 bases are TGTGCCAGCAGCTTAGGACGCTTGGATACGCAGTATTTT. This chain uses TRBV2 with TRBJ2-3; the D is unclear. Deletions cut 6 bases from V and 6 bases from J, with 13 bases between. CDR1 and CDR2 from the germline V gene are SNHLY and FYNNEI. The CDR3 totals 13 residues.

V is TRBV7-9 and J is TRBJ1-1; D is uncertain. Germline values: CDR1 SEHNR, CDR2 FQNEAQ (reference sequence). This CDR3 region has 12 residues. V was shortened by 4 bases and J by 2 bases, with 5 bases between the two germline ends. The CDR3 loop is CASSSFNTEAFF. The CDR3 DNA reads as TGTGCCAGCAGCTCATTCAACACTGAAGCTTTCTTT.

The V and J genes are TRBV2 and TRBJ2-7; D might be TRBD1 (5 bases). The CDR3 has 15 amino acids. Trimming pared 7 bases from V and 2 bases from J, leaving 18 bases between. Looked up from germline, CDR1 is SNHLY and CDR2 is FYNNEI. CDR3 in amino acids: CASKVSGSSPYEQYF. The CDR3 coding sequence is TGTGCCAGCAAGGTTTCAGGGTCTTCCCCCTACGAGCAGTACTTC.

This clonotype was recorded many times. This sequence joins TRBV4-2 and TRBJ2-5; 7 nucleotides align to TRBD1. The length of the CDR3 is 15 residues. Germline lookup yields CDR1 LGHNA and CDR2 YNFKEQ. V was pared by 0 bases and J by 5 bases, with 6 bases of the junction left unmatched. The CDR3 protein is CASSQEHRGAETQYF. DNA of the CDR3: TGTGCCAGCAGCCAAGAACACAGGGGAGCCGAGACCCAGTACTTC.

This rearrangement joins TRBV11-3 to TRBJ2-1; D may match TRBD1 or TRBD2 (6 bases each). The CDR3 loop spans 15 amino acids. Germline CDR1 reads SGHNT; CDR2 reads YENEEA. The ends were cut back, 5 bases at V and 5 bases at J, with 16 bases in the middle. The CDR3 loop is CASSRRGTGHNEQFF. CDR3 in DNA: TGTGCCAGCAGCCGAAGGGGGACTGGCCACAATGAGCAGTTCTTC.

This clonotype has a count of ten or more. V gene TRBV6-1 combines with J gene TRBJ1-5; TRBD1 is a possible D gene (6 bases). The V gene's germline CDR1 is MNHNS and CDR2 SASEGT. This CDR3 has 15 amino acids. V was cut by 7 bases and J by 4 bases, with 17 bases left in between. CDR3 region: CASILNRVWNQPQHF. In DNA, the CDR3 is TGTGCCAGCATACTAAACAGGGTTTGGAATCAGCCCCAGCATTTT.

This clonotype was seen many times. The V and J genes are TRBV3-1 and TRBJ2-1, with 7 bases lining up with TRBD2. This CDR3 has 15 residues. Trimming at V came to 0 bases and at J to 9 bases, leaving 8 bases not matched to a gene. Per the germline V gene, CDR1 is LGHDT and CDR2 is YNNKEL (reference sequence). The CDR3 reads CASSQEWEGRSEQFF. CDR3 DNA sequence: TGTGCCAGCAGCCAAGAGTGGGAGGGCCGCAGTGAGCAGTTCTTC.

This clonotype was detected ten times or more. The rearrangement links TRBV10-2 to TRBJ2-3; TRBD2 matches at 9 bases. V gave up 6 bases and J gave up 2 bases; unmatched junction bases: 15. Germline CDR1 reads WSHSY; CDR2 reads SAAADI. This CDR3 has 18 residues. The CDR3 sequence is CASRATRGGRAITDTQYF. CDR3 in DNA: TGCGCCAGCAGGGCAACCAGGGGCGGGAGGGCAATCACAGATACGCAGTATTTT.

In its sample, this clonotype was seen many times. The chain combines TRBV27 with TRBJ1-1; D gene uncertain. V was clipped by 1 base and J by 2 bases, with 5 bases between them. The V gene's germline CDR1 is MNHEY and CDR2 SMNVEV (reference sequence). CDR3 length: 13 residues. CDR3: CASSLYPNTEAFF. CDR3 bases: TGTGCCAGCAGTTTATACCCCAACACTGAAGCTTTCTTT.

V usage is TRBV24-1 and J usage is TRBJ2-1; 7 bases are a match to TRBD1. V lost 2 bases, J lost 7 bases, and 4 bases stayed unmatched. The germline V gene has CDR1 KGHDR and CDR2 SFDVKD. The CDR3 covers 14 residues. For the CDR3, the DNA is TGTGCCACCAGTGATTCCGGGACAGTGAATGAGCAGTTCTTC. Translation gives CATSDSGTVNEQFF.

In its sample, this clonotype was seen many times. The V call is TRBV5-1, the J call TRBJ2-2, with a weak D call TRBD1 (7 bases). CDR3 length: 15 residues. Trimming took off 0 bases at V and 5 bases at J, with 11 bases between the two ends. The germline gives CDR1 SGHRS, CDR2 YFSETQ. CDR3 in DNA: TGCGCCAGCAGCTTGGTTGCAGGGGGGACCGGGGAGCTGTTTTTT. It specifies CASSLVAGGTGELFF.

This clonotype was observed a few times. The V gene is TRBV29-1, the J gene TRBJ2-6; D unresolved. V was shortened by 3 bases and J by 0 bases, with 3 bases between the two germline ends. The germline V gene encodes CDR1 SQVTM and CDR2 ANQGSEA. The CDR3 covers 13 residues. The CDR3 region has the DNA TGCAGCGTTGATTTCTCTGGGGCCAACGTCCTGACTTTC. This encodes CSVDFSGANVLTF.

This clonotype was observed at least ten times. V usage is TRBV14 and J usage is TRBJ2-7; D is undetermined. Germline CDR1 SGHDN, CDR2 FVKESK. Trimming shortened V by 2 bases and J by 1 base, and 6 bases separated the two germline ends. There are 13 residues in the CDR3. CDR3 nucleotides: TGTGCCAGCAGCCAATACGGGTCCTACGAGCAGTACTTC. Amino acid sequence: CASSQYGSYEQYF. Full variable domain (missing parts from reference TRBV14 and TRBJ2-7): EAGVTQFPSHSVIEKGQTVTLRCDPISGHDNLYWYRRVMGKEIKFLLHFVKESKQDESGMPNNRFLAERTGGTYSTLKVQPAELEDSGVYFCASSQYGSYEQYFGPGTRLTVT.

This chain uses TRBV29-1 with TRBJ2-5; the match to TRBD2 covers 7 bases. The CDR3 contains 14 residues. Trimming at V came to 4 bases and at J to 8 bases, leaving 13 bases not matched to a gene. Germline loops: CDR1 SQVTM, CDR2 ANQGSEA. The CDR3 loop is CSVVGGGPLGTQYF. In DNA, the CDR3 is TGCAGCGTTGTCGGGGGAGGGCCTTTGGGAACCCAGTACTTC.